This T cell receptor (beta chain) was found in a study of cytomegalovirus exposure and HLA in healthy donors. V shed 4 bases and J shed 6 bases, with 12 bases lying between them. The CDR3 sequence is 13 residues long. Germline CDR1 reads PRHDT; CDR2 reads FYEKMQ (reference sequence). PCR used 60 Vbeta primers and 13 Jbeta primers. Clones were sequenced by immunoSEQ multiplex PCR, and TCRdb holds only the in-frame ones, with some missing. The sample has some 160,000 clones; around 86% are singletons. A few counts support this clone. Its antigen is undetermined. Broader study findings: Segments of the TCR beta V type were, in most cases, productive about 90% or about 30% of the time in an earlier analysis.

The source of this sequence is a male donor in good health and CMV-seronegative. Material: PBMCs. The V gene is TRBV13, the J gene TRBJ1-2, with TRBD1 as a possible D gene (5 bases). The CDR3 DNA reads TGTGCCAGCAGCTCCCGGGGGATGAATGGCTACACCTTC. It is translated as CASSSRGMNGYTF. Combining the CDR3 with reference TRBV13 and TRBJ1-2 gives the whole variable domain AAGVIQSPRHLIKEKRETATLKCYPIPRHDTVYWYQQGPGQDPQFLISFYEKMQSDKGSIPDRFSAQQFSDYHSELNMSSLELGDSALYFCASSSRGMNGYTFGSGTRLTVV.